This T cell receptor (beta chain) was documented in a study of blood T cell repertoires in COVID-19. Study information: The United States, Italy and Spain supplied acute and convalescent COVID-19 samples. Nucleic acid was either cDNA or gDNA, and it came from T cells, B-cell-depleted T cells, or PBMCs.

The V and J ends lost 4 bases and 0 bases respectively, with 7 bases between them. This CDR3 spans 14 amino acids. Germline values: CDR1 ENHRY, CDR2 SYGVKD. In the original processing: Amplification with reference gene primers provided the estimates of nucleated cell counts. Using immunoSEQ multiplex PCR, the repertoire was profiled, and TCRdb retains in-frame clones only, with some absent. D and trimming come from the DNA, and the V and J calls and clone size come from that table. This table holds under 200,000 clones, under 85% found once. Sequencing used peripheral blood. This clonotype originated in a man between 65 and 85 years old with acute or convalescent COVID-19. The V and J genes are TRBV10-3 and TRBJ2-1; D is undetermined. CDR3 residues: CAISGDSSYNEQFF. The CDR3 bases are TGTGCCATCAGTGGAGATAGCTCCTACAATGAGCAGTTCTTC.